This paragraph covers one T cell receptor (beta chain) sequence. This clone came up once. Its antigen target is currently unknown. No base qualities exist here, and no much larger clone lies one base off it. The data stem from a study of cytomegalovirus exposure and HLA in healthy donors (dated by TCRdb to the late 2010s). Broadly, across the study: According to an earlier analysis of a few hundred of the donors, 150 million to 200 million T cells yielded 117 million unique TCR beta sequences and 276 Gb of sequence data. Several DR-DQ haplotypes were treated as single units for association and clustering because of strong linkage in the cohort. Typing coverage varied by locus: 629-630 donors for A, B, C, DRB1 and DQB1; roughly 520 for DQA1; around 570 for DPA1; roughly 450 for DPB1. The genetic ancestry cluster associated with self-reported Caucasian donors included about 81% of the 398 genotyped donors. In addition to the first cohort of around 670 subjects, a separate validation cohort of 120 different subjects was used. HLA typing included class I and class II loci at four-digit resolution. Using immunosequencing, the study profiled T cell repertoires from 500 to 800 subjects and related those repertoires to cytomegalovirus serostatus. Rather than using new phenotypic data, the later analysis identified candidate immune exposures from TCR beta sequences and from how often those sequences occurred across donors. Among some 400 genotyped donors of the cohort, an average of around 240,000 unique TCR beta nucleotide sequences was sequenced per donor, of which 15% to 20% were non-productive. Approximately 300 gigabases of sequencing data and around 87 million unique TCR sequences were included in an early release covering around 650 HLA-typed donors. Genome-wide SNP genotypes for about 55% of the roughly 670 donors were used in a later genetic analysis, which treated that subset as a discovery cohort. Donor age, sex, ethnicity and CMV serostatus were compiled alongside the repertoire data. Every repertoire in the discovery cohort had been generated on one and the same sequencing platform. To decide whether each TCR beta V gene segment behaved as functional or pseudogenic, an earlier analysis of fewer than 750 of the donors relied on high-throughput TCR beta sequencing. A later analysis re-analyzed previously published TCR beta repertoires from roughly 600 donors and added high-resolution HLA genotyping to study TCR occurrence patterns. To predict cytomegalovirus infection status, the study brought together high-throughput TCR immunosequencing, statistical association of individual TCRs with disease status, and machine learning. The study was designed to test whether signatures of past pathogen exposure could be identified by cataloging public T cell receptors.

On the study overall, not on this receptor specifically: In vitro tests confirmed that a few of the cytomegalovirus-associated TCR beta chains recognize cytomegalovirus antigens. In a later genetic analysis, a missense DCLRE1C variant was associated with V-gene and J-gene trimming of TCR beta chains, and the association was replicated in an independent cohort. According to a later genetic analysis, donors in an Asian-associated ancestry cluster had fewer N-insertions in productive TCRs than the approximately 630-donor mean. The presence/absence analyses assumed that sequencing depth was roughly uniform across donors, and that assumption may not be true. The 87-base-pair reads could not distinguish some IMGT-functional V segments, including TRBV6-2 and TRBV6-3, so those segments were excluded. Because counts were too low, seventeen rarely observed V segments, including chromosome 9 orphons, were excluded from the earlier analysis of several hundred of the donors. In a later analysis, TCR association rates were found to vary across HLA loci, with the most associated TCRs seen for DRB1 alleles and the fewest for HLA-C alleles. According to a later analysis, most CMV-associated TCR beta chains appeared to be HLA-restricted, and the HLA associations seemed to be driven largely by CMV exposure. Only TCR beta chains were sequenced in this cohort, and the absence of alpha or paired-chain data limited detectable features. At a false discovery rate of 0.05, a later analysis linked some 17,000 TCR beta sequences to specific HLA alleles. Cytomegalovirus status was reported to be diagnosed by the classifier with high specificity and sensitivity in both the original and validation cohorts. Linkage disequilibrium might explain the correlated functional status among segregating V segments, but an unknown experimental factor could not be ruled out. According to the authors, the approach could potentially be generalized to other disease states and immunological phenotypes. A total of fewer than 200 TCR beta chains were listed by the study as associated with cytomegalovirus. In a later analysis, HLA-associated TCR beta chains were found to be more clonally expanded and to have lower generation probabilities than equally common non-associated chains. A later analysis reported that several top co-occurrence clusters appeared linked to parvovirus B19, influenza, CMV and Epstein-Barr virus. In an earlier analysis of some 640 of the donors, most TCR beta V segments were observed in productive rearrangements about 90% or about 30% of the time, broadly matching IMGT annotations. Most TCR sequences were observed very rarely across donors, whereas some public TCRs were present in many individuals. Because HLA typing was unavailable for some donors at each locus, only the typed subset was used in association tests. A cluster of highly shared sequence variants was judged likely to be a technical artifact of the sequencing pipeline. A further reported finding was that TCR beta sequences accurately predicted the HLA-A and HLA-B alleles for most subjects in the first cohort. For the cohort, immune exposure information was limited to CMV serostatus. When HLA alleles, especially DR and DQ, strongly co-occurred, attributing TCR associations to individual alleles was difficult.

The cohort consisted of 650 to 700 healthy bone marrow donors. At the time of sampling, all cohort members were nominally healthy, though unrecorded immune exposures were likely present. The donor tested CMV seronegative, placing the donor among the 300 to 450 seronegative members of the cohort. A peripheral blood sample was collected from each donor, and TCR beta sequencing was performed on peripheral blood mononuclear cells. Genomic DNA was extracted from the blood cell samples with the Qiagen DNeasy Blood Extraction Kit. CDR1 and CDR2 are drawn from the germline V gene (reference sequence): SGHAT, FQDESV. Spanning cysteine to phenylalanine, the CDR3 consists of 11 amino acids. The kept DNA is CDR3 alone, 33 bases in frame from the first base. V is cut back by 4 bases and J by 6 bases, with 0 bases in the junction unmatched. Receptors were amplified or captured by the immunoSEQ multiplex PCR assay. The multiplex PCR relied on a mix of 60 forward primers for TCR Vbeta segments and 13 reverse primers for TCR Jbeta segments. The CDR3 region of rearranged TCR beta genes was amplified from genomic DNA by a multiplex PCR assay. Amplified TCR beta libraries were sequenced as 87-base-pair reads on the Illumina HiSeq System. The original methods were these. A later analysis tallied some 79 million unique TCR beta chains across the 700 or so repertoires, and around 9.9 million of those chains were shared by two or more donors. Raw reads were error-corrected and collapsed into unique sequences with a nearest-neighbor algorithm that merged closely related sequences to remove PCR and sequencing errors. Alignment of CDR3 sequences to IMGT reference sequences was used to assign V, D and J gene segments. Each retained sequence needed at least a six-nucleotide match to both a V gene segment and a J gene segment. A rearrangement was called productive if the CDR3 had no stop codons and remained in frame with V and J, and every other rearrangement was called non-productive. Following IMGT convention, CDR3 was defined as the stretch from the second conserved V-encoded cysteine up to the conserved J-encoded phenylalanine. The earlier analysis of some 580 of the donors excluded any sequence lacking an unambiguous match to a single V gene segment. An earlier analysis of almost 600 of the donors classified V segments as functional when productive rearrangements were above 56.7% and as segregating when the standard deviation between donors was above 5%. A statistical classification framework was built for diagnosing cytomegalovirus status from the catalog of TCR beta chain sequences. V and J gene assignment, in a later analysis, came from comparing TCR nucleotide sequences with IMGT/GENE-DB human TR gene sequences. The TCRdist pipeline was used in a later analysis to assign CDR3 sequences and most-parsimonious VDJ recombination scenarios. In a later analysis, each TCR beta chain was defined by its CDR3 amino acid sequence together with its V-gene family, and reads lacking a unique V-gene family were excluded. A later analysis removed 592 highly shared, low-generation-probability nucleotide sequences to deal with suspected cross-contamination and a sequencing artifact. For each public chain, a later analysis derived a clonal expansion index from normalized ranks of inferred template counts within each repertoire. Generation probabilities in a later analysis came from a VDJ recombination model fitted to out-of-frame rearrangements, and those results were checked against IGoR. Hypergeometric tests were used in a later analysis to score TCR-TCR, TCR-HLA and TCR-CMV co-occurrence, with a repertoire-size bias correction applied to the TCR pairs. A later analysis estimated false discovery rates by permuting HLA or CMV assignments 20 times. A later analysis grouped co-occurring TCRs with DBSCAN, adding TCRdist sequence similarity when clustering within HLA-allele-positive subsets. Repertoires with fewer than 30,000 or more than 120,000 public chains, plus five repertoires with anomalous nucleotide sharing, were excluded from co-occurrence clustering. What TCRdb holds here is the immuneACCESS table cut down to in-frame rearrangements. Part of the clones is not present; checked against another copy, under half of the missing clones reflect an unresolved V gene, and the others are unexplained. The V and J calls and the clone size are those of that table, but D and trimming were determined from the DNA. Across this sample there are roughly 100,000 clones, with over 70% seen only once. The top ten clonotypes cover 0.79% of the sample.

This receptor chain uses TRBV11-1 and TRBJ2-7; the junction holds 7 bases that match TRBD2. This clonotype was sampled from a boy younger than 18 in good health and CMV-seronegative. Sequenced: PBMCs. This receptor carries the CDR3 CASSWGGEQYF. The nucleotide sequence is given as TGTGCCAGCAGCTGGGGGGGCGAGCAGTACTTC.